Described below is a single TCR beta chain sequence and its context. Its target is unknown. Trimming cost V 4 bases and J 3 bases; bases outside gene matches: 2. Germline CDR1 and CDR2: SGHNT and YENEEA. The CDR3 spans 13 residues. Assay: immunoSEQ multiplex PCR; the TCRdb copy retains only in-frame clones and omits some. This table holds over 95,000 clones, about 86% found once. This entry comes from a study of T cell responses to AZD1222 COVID-19 vaccine. Study-level results: It was only 6 or 7 AZD1222 recipients who were seropositive at baseline.

The source of this sequence is an adult in good health. The rearrangement links TRBV11-3 to TRBJ1-1; 7 bases are a match to TRBD1. Here the sequenced sample was peripheral blood, taken on day 0 of AZD1222 vaccination. Written as DNA, the CDR3 is TGTGCCAGCAGCTCACAGGGGCACACTGAAGCTTTCTTT. It is translated as CASSSQGHTEAFF. The variable domain in full, with the rest retrieved from reference TRBV11-3 and TRBJ1-1, is EAGVVQSPRYKIIEKKQPVAFWCNPISGHNTLYWYLQNLGQGPELLIRYENEEAVDDSQLPKDRFSAERLKGVDSTLKIQPAELGDSAVYLCASSSQGHTEAFFGQGTRLTVV.